This T cell receptor (beta chain) was identified during a study of OX40 agonist ivuxolimab in advanced cancers. Study details: People who had prior anti-PD-1, anti-PD-L1 or anti-CTLA-4 therapy could take part, and under 45% had some.

Blood specimens came from baseline, cycle 4 day 1, and cycle 7 day 1. The data were produced by immunoSEQ multiplex PCR, yet TCRdb's version contains in-frame clones alone and is incomplete. The sample holds tens of thousands of clones, 85% to 95% seen once. The CDR3 extends over 16 amino acids. The germline V and J ends were trimmed by 2 bases and 6 bases, with 19 bases remaining between them. The V gene's germline CDR1 is KGHSH and CDR2 LQKENI. This sample comprised CD4+ or CD8+ T cells sorted from blood, obtained in a trial of the OX40 agonist ivuxolimab. The receptor's source is an adult with an advanced solid tumor such as melanoma, head and neck, liver or kidney cancer. This chain connects TRBV18 to TRBJ1-2; D is perhaps TRBD1 (5 bases). CDR3 sequence: CASSPNPTGDSDGYTF. In nucleotides, the CDR3 is TGTGCCAGCTCACCAAACCCAACGGGGGATTCCGATGGCTACACCTTC.